This T cell receptor (beta chain) was identified during a study of T cell responses to AZD1222 COVID-19 vaccine. Study results and limitations: Only a handful of AZD1222 recipients, more than 5 in all, had baseline seropositivity.

Generated by immunoSEQ multiplex PCR, the TCRdb table keeps only in-frame clones and is missing some. This table holds roughly 150,000 clones, 90% to 95% found once. With regard to this clone: No antigen is known for it.

The V end was cut by 6 bases, the J end by 0 bases, with 14 bases between. The CDR3 is 15 amino acids. CDR1 and CDR2 (germline): MNHEY, SMNVEV (reference sequence). This specimen consisted of peripheral blood, obtained on day 0 of AZD1222 vaccination. The gene calls are TRBV27 and TRBJ2-5; the D gene is possibly TRBD2 (7 bases). This TCR was sampled from an adult in good health. This CDR3 is CASRNLGGDQETQYF. In nucleotides, the CDR3 is TGTGCCAGCAGGAATTTAGGGGGGGACCAAGAGACCCAGTACTTC.